The table lists the clone carrying this TCR beta chain with a few counts. Its antigen remains unidentified. The data were taken from a study of blood T cells in healthy people across ages. A second about 6 to 11 cycle PCR used barcoded and J-beta primers. TCRdb ran MiXCR on the 5' RACE reads and lists one entry per CDR3 protein. The top ten clones hold around 0.75% of a sample with 800,000 to 1,300,000 distinct CDR3 sequences, 20% to 25% of them seen once. Trimming took 0 bases from V and 7 from J, leaving 16 bases between them. The CDR3 is 15 amino acids. Germline-derived CDR1 and CDR2 are SGDLS and YYNGEE. Overall study results and limits: PBMCs left unsorted prevented a conclusive naive versus antigen-experienced comparison.

Another study also made use of these data, one on T cells of mothers and their children. Per that study: The donor cohort consisted of three healthy Caucasian mothers and their six children. Not a single persistent microchimeric T cell clone was detected.

The TCR originated in a girl under 10 years old in good health. The sample was blood. J is TRBJ1-1 and V is TRBV9, with D possibly TRBD1 on 5 matching bases. The CDR3 sequence is CASSVDLGQWGEAFF. The CDR3 DNA reads TGTGCCAGCAGCGTAGATCTTGGACAATGGGGTGAAGCTTTCTTT.